These 26 T cell receptor beta chains were sequenced from one sample in a study of T-cell memory formation after mild COVID-19. TCRdb re-analysed the 5' RACE reads in MiXCR, keeping a single row per CDR3 protein. The profile shows about 100,000 distinct CDR3 sequences, around 10% of them singletons. Source material: PBMCs or a T cell subset sorted from them (not recorded which). The receptors were sampled from a man between 18 and 35 years old who had mild COVID-19 (a few samples of this study predate the infection). Cell type and time point are not known.

The rearrangement links TRBV7-2 to TRBJ2-7; a possible D gene is TRBD2 (6 bases). CDR1 and CDR2 (germline): SGHTA, FQGNSA. V shed 8 bases and J shed 2 bases, with 13 bases lying between them. The length of the CDR3 is 13 residues. The CDR3 DNA follows: TGTGCCAGCTCCGCGGGGCCAGCCTACGAGCAGTACTTC. Translation gives CASSAGPAYEQYF.

The chain employs TRBV6-2 or TRBV6-3 and TRBJ2-7, with D uncertain. Between the trimmed V and J ends, which lost 2 bases and 5 bases, there was a span of 10 bases. CDR3 size: 13 residues. CDR1 and CDR2 (germline): MNHEY, SVGEGT. The CDR3 is CASSYAYTDEQYF. The CDR3 nucleotides are TGTGCCAGCAGTTACGCCTATACGGACGAGCAGTACTTC.

This clonotype was detected ten times or more. The chain employs TRBV5-4 and TRBJ1-1, with 7 positions matching TRBD1. This CDR3 comprises 15 residues. In germline, CDR1 is SGHNT, CDR2 YYREEE (reference sequence). The J segment lost 5 bases and the V segment lost 6 bases, leaving 13 bases of the junction unmatched. As DNA, the CDR3 is TGTGCCAGCACCTTAGGCGCCCCAGGGGGGACTGAAGCTTTCTTT. Amino acids: CASTLGAPGGTEAFF. Complete variable domain (other parts from reference TRBV5-4 and TRBJ1-1): ETGVTQSPTHLIKTRGQQVTLRCSSQSGHNTVSWYQQALGQGPQFIFQYYREEENGRGNFPPRFSGLQFPNYSSELNVNALELDDSALYLCASTLGAPGGTEAFFGQGTRLTVV.

The DNA of the CDR3 is TGTGCCAGCAGCGTGGAGGGGCTGAACACTGAAGCTTTCTTT. It codes for CASSVEGLNTEAFF. The chain uses TRBV9 and TRBJ1-1; a possible D gene is TRBD1 (5 bases). Germline-derived CDR1 and CDR2 are SGDLS and YYNGEE. CDR3 size: 14 residues. Trimming stripped 2 bases from V and 0 bases from J, with 8 bases between.

The rearrangement joins TRBV20-1 to TRBJ2-1; the D gene is possibly TRBD1 (7 bases). V was pared by 3 bases and J by 4 bases, with 16 bases between. The CDR3 loop spans 15 amino acids. Germline values: CDR1 DFQATT, CDR2 SNEGSKA (reference sequence). The CDR3 bases are TGCAGTGCTAGCCTCAGGGGGGCACCTTACAATGAGCAGTTCTTC. Protein: CSASLRGAPYNEQFF.

This clonotype was picked up a small number of times. The chain joins TRBV27 to TRBJ2-3, with 8 bases aligning to TRBD1. CDR1 and CDR2 (germline): MNHEY, SMNVEV (reference sequence). Trimming at V came to 6 bases and at J to 2 bases, leaving 7 bases not matched to a gene. This CDR3 contains 15 residues. In nucleotides, the CDR3 is TGTGCCAGCAGCCGGACAGGGAGGTCCACAGATACGCAGTATTTT. Translated, it gives CASSRTGRSTDTQYF.

This clonotype was detected a few times. The chain joins TRBV5-1 to TRBJ2-7; possible D gene TRBD1, 6 bases. Germline V gene data show CDR1 as SGHRS and CDR2 as YFSETQ. Trimming shortened V by 3 bases and J by 0 bases, and 10 bases separated the two germline ends. CDR3 length equals 14 residues. CDR3 region: CASSSRGPSYEQYF. The CDR3 nucleotides are TGCGCCAGCAGCTCCAGGGGCCCCTCCTACGAGCAGTACTTC.

This clonotype was observed a handful of times. The germline gene is not matched at one end of the junction; a read error may be the cause. J is TRBJ1-1 and V is TRBV7-6, with D tentatively TRBD1 (6 bases). This CDR3 region has 12 residues. Germline V lookup: CDR1 SGHVS, CDR2 FNYEAQ. CDR3 DNA sequence: TGCGTCAGTCAGGGGATCGGCACTGAAGCTTTCTTT. Amino acid sequence: CVSQGIGTEAFF.

This clonotype was recorded a few times. The J gene is TRBJ1-5, the V gene TRBV10-2; D unclear. Germline values: CDR1 WSHSY, CDR2 SAAADI. The germline V and J ends were trimmed by 2 bases and 6 bases, with 2 bases remaining between them. CDR3 length: 11 amino acids. The DNA of the CDR3 is TGCGCCAGCAGTGAGGGTCAGCCCCAGCATTTT. Protein product: CASSEGQPQHF.

This clonotype has at least ten counts. The genes are TRBV7-9 and TRBJ2-1, with 7 bases fitting TRBD1. The ends lost 6 bases at V and 0 bases at J; junction bases unmatched: 2. CDR3 size: 14 residues. Germline V gene lookup returns CDR1 SEHNR and CDR2 FQNEAQ (reference sequence). The CDR3 nucleotides are TGTGCCAGCAGACAGGGGAACTCCTACAATGAGCAGTTCTTC. Translating it yields CASRQGNSYNEQFF. Based on the CDR3 plus reference TRBV7-9 and TRBJ2-1, the full variable domain is DTGVSQNPRHKITKRGQNVTFRCDPISEHNRLYWYRQTLGQGPEFLTYFQNEAQLEKSRLLSDRFSAERPKGSFSTLEIQRTEQGDSAMYLCASRQGNSYNEQFFGPGTRLTVL.

This chain connects TRBV5-1 to TRBJ2-2; no firm D call. The germline V gene has CDR1 SGHRS and CDR2 YFSETQ. Trimming pared 0 bases from V and 0 bases from J, leaving 9 bases between. There are 16 residues in the CDR3. The CDR3 here is CASSLVWESNTGELFF. CDR3 in DNA: TGCGCCAGCAGCTTGGTTTGGGAATCGAACACCGGGGAGCTGTTTTTT.

The rearrangement uses TRBV29-1 and TRBJ1-4; D is unclear. Trimming shortened V by 4 bases and J by 0 bases, and 6 bases separated the two germline ends. The CDR3 length is 13 residues. The germline V gene has CDR1 SQVTM and CDR2 ANQGSEA. The CDR3 nucleotides read TGCAGCGTTGCGGGGTCAACTAATGAAAAACTGTTTTTT. It is translated as CSVAGSTNEKLFF.

There are a few counts of this clonotype. This chain joins TRBV4-1 and TRBJ2-7; D not certain. The CDR3 is 17 residues long. CDR1 is MGHRA, CDR2 YSYEKL, per germline. V gave up 3 bases and J gave up 6 bases, with 24 bases separating them. The CDR3: CASSHYQDIETSGEQYF. Written as DNA, the CDR3 is TGCGCCAGCAGCCACTATCAAGATATTGAGACATCGGGCGAGCAGTACTTC.

This chain links TRBV5-8 with TRBJ2-3, with 13 bases aligning to TRBD2. Per the germline V gene, CDR1 is SGHTS and CDR2 is YDEGEE. Trimming removed 4 bases from V and 3 bases from J; junction bases left unmatched: 2. This CDR3 region has 15 residues. The CDR3 reads CASSAGLAGTDTQYF. The CDR3, as DNA: TGTGCCAGCAGCGCGGGACTAGCGGGGACAGATACGCAGTATTTT.

This clonotype turned up a few times. This chain joins TRBV7-9 and TRBJ1-1, with 7 positions matching TRBD1. Trimming cost V 4 bases and J 1 base; bases outside gene matches: 12. Per the germline V gene, CDR1 is SEHNR and CDR2 is FQNEAQ (reference sequence). This CDR3 has 17 residues. This chain's CDR3 is CASSSVRAGGKNTEAFF. The CDR3 coding sequence is TGTGCCAGCAGCTCCGTCAGGGCAGGGGGAAAGAACACTGAAGCTTTCTTT.

The V call is TRBV20-1, the J call TRBJ2-1; 9 bases align to TRBD2. V lost 2 bases, J lost 1 base, and 9 bases stayed unmatched. The CDR3 length is 17 residues. Germline assignment: CDR1 DFQATT and CDR2 SNEGSKA (reference sequence). CDR3 nucleotides: TGCAGTGCTAGACCAACCCGGACTAGCGCATCCTACAATGAGCAGTTCTTC. It encodes CSARPTRTSASYNEQFF.

This clonotype was detected ten times or more. The CDR3 reads CASSLALSREAFF. The CDR3, as DNA: TGTGCCAGCAGTTTAGCGCTTAGTCGTGAAGCTTTCTTT. The chain joins TRBV12-3 or TRBV12-4 to TRBJ1-1; D unclear. The CDR3 totals 13 residues. V lost 0 bases, J lost 7 bases, and 9 bases lay in between.

The rearrangement uses TRBV5-1 and TRBJ2-2; 8 bases are a match to TRBD1. Unmatched junction bases numbered 8, after V lost 7 bases and J lost 6 bases. This CDR3 has 14 residues. The V gene's germline CDR1 is SGHRS and CDR2 YFSETQ. This chain's CDR3 is CASGRDRSPGELFF. CDR3 bases: TGCGCCAGCGGGCGGGACAGGTCCCCCGGGGAGCTGTTTTTT.

This clonotype has ten or more counts. V gene TRBV7-9 combines with J gene TRBJ2-1, with no clear D. The ends were cut back, 3 bases at V and 9 bases at J, with 9 bases in the middle. Germline V gives CDR1 SEHNR, CDR2 FQNEAQ (reference sequence). The CDR3 sequence is 12 residues long. The CDR3 region has the DNA TGTGCCAGCAGCTTCTCCGTCCCTGAGCAGTTCTTC. Amino acid sequence: CASSFSVPEQFF.

This clonotype appeared a few times. This chain uses TRBV27 with TRBJ2-6; TRBD1 aligns across 8 bases. Per the germline V gene, CDR1 is MNHEY and CDR2 is SMNVEV (reference sequence). Trimming took 6 bases from V and 0 from J; bases not matched to a gene: 10. The CDR3 runs 18 residues. The chain's CDR3 is CASRDTQGVPSGANVLTF. The CDR3 DNA is TGTGCCAGCAGAGATACACAGGGGGTACCCTCTGGGGCCAACGTCCTGACTTTC. The full variable domain, with the rest looked up from reference TRBV27 and TRBJ2-6, is EAQVTQNPRYLITVTGKKLTVTCSQNMNHEYMSWYRQDPGLGLRQIYYSMNVEVTDKGDVPEGYKVSRKEKRNFPLILESPSPNQTSLYFCASRDTQGVPSGANVLTFGAGSRLTVL.

CDR3 amino acids: CASSSRQGKLGDTQYF. In nucleotides, the CDR3 is TGTGCCAGCAGCTCCCGACAGGGGAAACTAGGAGATACGCAGTATTTT. The gene calls are TRBV11-3 and TRBJ2-3; 8 bases fit TRBD1. CDR1 SGHNT and CDR2 YENEEA come from the germline V gene. The CDR3 contains 16 residues. The trim removed 4 bases at V and 5 bases at J, leaving 11 bases unmatched.

In its sample, this clonotype was seen a few times. This chain joins TRBV20-1 and TRBJ2-7; a possible D gene is TRBD2 (5 bases). This CDR3 comprises 13 residues. Looked up from germline, CDR1 is DFQATT and CDR2 is SNEGSKA (reference sequence). V was clipped by 6 bases and J by 2 bases, with 14 bases between them. The CDR3 bases are TGCAGTGCCGCCGCGGGCTGGACCTACGAGCAGTACTTC. Translated, it gives CSAAAGWTYEQYF.

The chain uses TRBV6-1 and TRBJ2-7, with 7 bases that match TRBD2. The germline V gene has CDR1 MNHNS and CDR2 SASEGT. V gave up 2 bases and J gave up 1 base; unmatched junction bases: 8. The CDR3 covers 16 residues. The CDR3 region has the DNA TGTGCCAGCAGTGAAAGGGAGGGCGCCGGTTCCTACGAGCAGTACTTC. Translated: CASSEREGAGSYEQYF.

V gene TRBV9 combines with J gene TRBJ2-5; D unresolved. The CDR3 sequence is 16 residues long. Trimming left V 0 bases short and J 4 bases short, with 16 bases between. Germline CDR1 is SGDLS and CDR2 is YYNGEE. CDR3 sequence (DNA): TGTGCCAGCAGCGTAGATGGTACGGGCCGTCCAGAGACCCAGTACTTC. Protein product: CASSVDGTGRPETQYF. Full variable domain (outside the CDR3, taken from reference TRBV9 and TRBJ2-5): DSGVTQTPKHLITATGQRVTLRCSPRSGDLSVYWYQQSLDQGLQFLIQYYNGEERAKGNILERFSAQQFPDLHSELNLSSLELGDSALYFCASSVDGTGRPETQYFGPGTRLLVL.

The V call is TRBV2, the J call TRBJ2-7, with TRBD2 matching 7 bases. Looked up from germline, CDR1 is SNHLY and CDR2 is FYNNEI. The CDR3 has 11 amino acids. The V segment lost 10 bases and the J segment 5 bases; nucleotides outside the gene matches: 5. CDR3 loop: CATTSTNEQYF. Written as DNA, the CDR3 is TGTGCCACGACTAGCACCAACGAGCAGTACTTC.

This clonotype was seen a few times. The V gene is TRBV7-9, the J gene TRBJ2-5, with no clear D. Germline CDR1 and CDR2: SEHNR and FQNEAQ (reference sequence). V lost 4 bases, J lost 4 bases, and 10 bases lay in between. This CDR3 comprises 13 residues. CDR3 residues: CASSSDPGETQYF. The CDR3 bases are TGTGCCAGCAGCTCCGATCCCGGAGAGACCCAGTACTTC.